This TCR beta chain derives from a study of cytotoxic CD8 clonotypes in ibrutinib-treated CLL. Findings and limits, study-wide: Elevated clonality accompanied ibrutinib response, with a return toward baseline values at progression. Age-matched healthy donor levels were exceeded by baseline clonality, which tracked circulating CD8+ T-cell counts.

The CDR3 extends over 13 amino acids. V was cut by 3 bases and J by 4 bases, with 9 bases left in between. Germline CDR1 reads MNHEY; CDR2 reads SMNVEV (reference sequence). Of note for this clone: Its specificity is unknown.

The table came from immunoSEQ multiplex PCR; TCRdb's copy has only in-frame clones and leaves some out. The profile shows under 150,000 clones, approximately 90% of them singletons. The rearrangement links TRBV27 to TRBJ1-1; no definite D call. This clonotype was sampled from a human donor with chronic lymphocytic leukemia. The sequences come from PBMCs, collected after 12 months of ibrutinib treatment. The CDR3: CASSFSFGTEAFF. Here the CDR3 DNA reads TGTGCCAGCAGTTTTTCGTTCGGCACTGAAGCTTTCTTT.